Listed here is a single TCR beta chain. Its antigen is still unknown. This entry is derived from a study of shared clonotypes between healthy human individuals. Whole-study findings and limits: Collection of samples was limited to blood; tissue repertoires likely differ. Clonotypes not shared had lower generation probabilities than those common to all four donors.

Trimming took 1 base from V and 3 from J, leaving 5 bases between them. The CDR3 covers 13 residues. Germline values: CDR1 SGDLS, CDR2 YYNGEE. Clones were sequenced by immunoSEQ multiplex PCR, and TCRdb holds only the in-frame ones, with some missing. This sample has roughly 850,000 clones; approximately 96% occur once, and the top ten carry over 0.2%. Naive CD8 cells comprised CD45RO-negative, CCR7-positively selected cells, excluding terminally differentiated effector memory CD45RA+ cells. The sequence was obtained from a man younger than 40 in good health. This rearrangement joins TRBV9 to TRBJ2-1; D ambiguous. The source material was naive CD8+ T cells sorted from blood. CDR3 DNA sequence: TGTGCCAGCAGCGTATACGACTACAATGAGCAGTTCTTC. It is translated as CASSVYDYNEQFF.